Given below is one T cell receptor (beta chain) in context. This entry is derived from a study of cytomegalovirus exposure and HLA in healthy donors. Whole-study context: Ancestry clustering placed roughly 86% of several hundred genotyped donors in the Caucasian-associated cluster.

The PCR employed 60 Vbeta primers together with 13 Jbeta primers. Produced via immunoSEQ multiplex PCR; TCRdb's table is partial and in-frame only. The table lists about 170,000 clones, 60% to 80% of them singletons. The germline gives CDR1 KGHSH, CDR2 LQKENI. CDR3 size: 15 residues. The V gene end was trimmed by 0 bases and the J gene end by 6 bases; junction bases not matched to a gene: 6. This sequence originates from a man between 40 and 49 years old in good health and CMV-seropositive. Sample: PBMCs. The J gene is TRBJ2-7, the V gene TRBV18; 9 bases align to TRBD1. The CDR3: CASSPPGQGLGEQYF. DNA for the CDR3: TGTGCCAGCTCACCACCGGGACAGGGCTTGGGCGAGCAGTACTTC.